This T cell receptor (beta chain) was sequenced for a study of T cell changes during pregnancy in multiple sclerosis. Trimming removed 0 bases from V and 4 bases from J, with 19 bases in between. The CDR3 contains 17 residues. CDR1 GTSNPN and CDR2 SVGIG come from the germline V gene (reference sequence). Some clones are missing from TCRdb's copy, which holds only in-frame ones; the method was immunoSEQ multiplex PCR. The data hold tens of thousands of clones, with 88% observed a single time. This specimen consisted of CD8+ T cells from peripheral blood mononuclear cells, obtained after pregnancy. The V gene is TRBV30, the J gene TRBJ1-5; tentatively, D is TRBD1 (6 bases). The sequence came from a female donor in good health, enrolled as a control in a pregnancy study. The chain's CDR3 is CAWSVWGGGTENQPQHF. The CDR3 region has the DNA TGTGCCTGGAGTGTGTGGGGGGGCGGGACGGAGAATCAGCCCCAGCATTTT.